The clone carrying this T cell receptor (beta chain) was picked up a small number of times. Its specificity is unknown. The same CDR3 also results from other DNA sequences found in this sample. The data stem from a study of shared clonotypes between healthy human individuals. Here immunoSEQ multiplex PCR was the method, and the copy in TCRdb shows in-frame clones only, minus some. The table shows roughly 2.5 million clones, with approximately 92% occurring only once. CD45RA-negative memory and CD45RA+ naive subsets were split from the CD4+ cells. Findings of the study overall: Naive CD4 clonotype sharing across several donors was approximately 5.2%.

The CDR3 sequence is 14 residues long. V lost 5 bases to trimming and J lost 0 bases, with 5 bases between them. Germline CDR1 and CDR2: KGHSH and LQKENI. J is TRBJ2-6 and V is TRBV18; unclear D gene. The sequencing sample was made of naive CD4+ T cells sorted from blood. Subset meaning: CD45RA+ positively selected. The TCR sequence derives from a young man in good health. In DNA, the CDR3 is TGTGCCAGCTCAGCAAGCTCTGGGGCCAACGTCCTGACTTTC. Its protein product is CASSASSGANVLTF. The whole variable domain, remainder taken from reference TRBV18 and TRBJ2-6, is NAGVMQNPRHLVRRRGQEARLRCSPMKGHSHVYWYRQLPEEGLKFMVYLQKENIIDESGMPKERFSAEFPKEGPSILRIQQVVRGDSAAYFCASSASSGANVLTFGAGSRLTVL.